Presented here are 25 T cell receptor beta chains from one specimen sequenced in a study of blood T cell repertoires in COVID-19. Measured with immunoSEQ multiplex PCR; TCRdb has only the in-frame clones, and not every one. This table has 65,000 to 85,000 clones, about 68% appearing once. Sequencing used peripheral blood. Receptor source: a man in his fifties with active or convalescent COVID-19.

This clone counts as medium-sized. CDR3 in amino acids: CASSPGTGGAGANVLTF. The CDR3 DNA is TGTGCCAGCAGCCCCGGGACAGGGGGTGCCGGGGCCAACGTCCTGACTTTC. The chain uses TRBV7-9 and TRBJ2-6; 11 positions match TRBD1. V trimming: 5 bases; J trimming: 4 bases; junction bases outside the gene matches: 7. Looked up from germline, CDR1 is SEHNR and CDR2 is FQNEAQ (reference sequence). There are 17 residues in the CDR3.

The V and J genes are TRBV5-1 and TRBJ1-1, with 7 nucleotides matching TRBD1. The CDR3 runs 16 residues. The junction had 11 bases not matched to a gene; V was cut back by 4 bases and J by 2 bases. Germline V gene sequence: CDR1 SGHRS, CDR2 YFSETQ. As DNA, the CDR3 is TGCGCCAGCAGCGATGCCCCCGGGACAGTTAACACTGAAGCTTTCTTT. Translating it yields CASSDAPGTVNTEAFF. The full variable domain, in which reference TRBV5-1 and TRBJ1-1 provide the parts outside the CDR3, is KAGVTQTPRYLIKTRGQQVTLSCSPISGHRSVSWYQQTPGQGLQFLFEYFSETQRNKGNFPGRFSGRQFSNSRSEMNVSTLELGDSALYLCASSDAPGTVNTEAFFGQGTRLTVV.

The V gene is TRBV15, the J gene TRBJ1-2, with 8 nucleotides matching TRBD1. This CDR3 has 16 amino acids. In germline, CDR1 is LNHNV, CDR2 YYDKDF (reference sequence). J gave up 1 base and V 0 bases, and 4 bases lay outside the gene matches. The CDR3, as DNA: TGTGCCACCAGCAGAGACCGGACAGGGCTTAACTATGGCTACACCTTC. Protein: CATSRDRTGLNYGYTF.

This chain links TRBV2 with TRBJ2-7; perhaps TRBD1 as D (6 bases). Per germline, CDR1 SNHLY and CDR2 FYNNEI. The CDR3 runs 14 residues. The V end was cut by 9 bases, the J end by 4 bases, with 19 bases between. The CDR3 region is CASFPSGTSYEQYF. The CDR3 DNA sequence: TGTGCCAGTTTCCCCTCCGGGACAAGTTACGAGCAGTACTTC.

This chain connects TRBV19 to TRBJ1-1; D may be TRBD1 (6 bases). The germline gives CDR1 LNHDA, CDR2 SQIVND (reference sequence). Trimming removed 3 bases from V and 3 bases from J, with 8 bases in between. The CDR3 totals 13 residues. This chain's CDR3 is CASSINRDTEAFF. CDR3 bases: TGTGCCAGTAGTATTAACAGGGACACTGAAGCTTTCTTT.

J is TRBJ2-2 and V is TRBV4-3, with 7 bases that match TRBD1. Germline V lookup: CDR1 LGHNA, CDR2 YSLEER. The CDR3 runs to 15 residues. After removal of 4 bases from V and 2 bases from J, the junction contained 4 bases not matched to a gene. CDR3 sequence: CASSPRDRNTGELFF. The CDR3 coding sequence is TGCGCCAGCAGCCCACGGGACAGAAACACCGGGGAGCTGTTTTTT.

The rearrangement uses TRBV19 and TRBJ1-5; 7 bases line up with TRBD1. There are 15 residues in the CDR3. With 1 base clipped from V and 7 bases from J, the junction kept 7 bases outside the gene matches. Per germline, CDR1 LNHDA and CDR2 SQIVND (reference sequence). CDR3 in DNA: TGTGCCAGTAGTATAGTAGAGACAGGGAGCCAGCCCCAGCATTTT. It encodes CASSIVETGSQPQHF.

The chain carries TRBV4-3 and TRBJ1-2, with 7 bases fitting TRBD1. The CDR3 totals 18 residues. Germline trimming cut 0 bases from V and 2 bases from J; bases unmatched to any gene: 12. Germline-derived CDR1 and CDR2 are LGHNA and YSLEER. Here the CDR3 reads CASSQEAGNNRGNYGYTF. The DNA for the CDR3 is TGCGCCAGCAGCCAAGAGGCGGGGAATAACAGGGGAAACTATGGCTACACCTTC.

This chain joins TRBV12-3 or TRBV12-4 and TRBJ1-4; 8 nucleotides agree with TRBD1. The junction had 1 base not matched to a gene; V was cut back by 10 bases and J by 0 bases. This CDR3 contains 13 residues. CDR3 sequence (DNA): TGTGCCACACAGGGGGCAACTAATGAAAAACTGTTTTTT. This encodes CATQGATNEKLFF.

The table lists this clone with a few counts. CDR3 sequence reads: CASSLQVGDTQYF. As DNA, the CDR3 is TGCGCCAGCAGCCTCCAGGTTGGAGATACGCAGTATTTT. This chain links TRBV5-1 with TRBJ2-3; no reliable D call. This CDR3 is built from 13 residues. Per the germline V gene, CDR1 is SGHRS and CDR2 is YFSETQ. V was clipped by 4 bases and J by 5 bases, with 11 bases between them.

CDR3 DNA sequence: TGTGCCAGCAGAAGGGGGGGCTACTATGGCTACACCTTC. Its translation is CASRRGGYYGYTF. The chain links TRBV28 to TRBJ1-2, with D tentatively TRBD1 (6 bases). The CDR3 consists of 13 residues. Germline V CDR1 and CDR2: MDHEN, SYDVKM. V lost 6 bases and J lost 3, with 11 bases in between.

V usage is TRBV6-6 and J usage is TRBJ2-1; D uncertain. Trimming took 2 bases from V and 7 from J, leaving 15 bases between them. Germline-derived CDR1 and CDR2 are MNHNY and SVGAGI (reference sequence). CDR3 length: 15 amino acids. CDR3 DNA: TGTGCCAGCAGTTACGGCGACCAGGCCTTAAATGAGCAGTTCTTC. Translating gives CASSYGDQALNEQFF.

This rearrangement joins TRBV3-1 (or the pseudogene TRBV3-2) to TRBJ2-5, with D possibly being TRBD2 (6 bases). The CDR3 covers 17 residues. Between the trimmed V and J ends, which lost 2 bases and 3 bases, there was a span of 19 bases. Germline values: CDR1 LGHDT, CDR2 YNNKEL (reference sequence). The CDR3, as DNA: TGTGCCAGCAGCCAATCTACCGGTAGGCGGGGCGAAGAGACCCAGTACTTC. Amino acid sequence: CASSQSTGRRGEETQYF.

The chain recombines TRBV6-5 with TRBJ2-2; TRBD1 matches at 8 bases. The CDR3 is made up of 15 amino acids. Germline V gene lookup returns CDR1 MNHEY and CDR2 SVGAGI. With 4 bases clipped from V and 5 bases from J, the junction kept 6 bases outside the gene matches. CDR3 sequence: CASSSGQGWTGELFF. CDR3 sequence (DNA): TGTGCCAGCAGTTCAGGACAGGGATGGACCGGGGAGCTGTTTTTT.

The CDR3: CATRCMRDRGDNEQFF. CDR3 DNA sequence: TGTGCCACCCGCTGTATGCGGGACAGGGGAGACAATGAGCAGTTCTTC. The chain employs TRBV24-1 and TRBJ2-1; 10 nucleotides agree with TRBD1. The J segment lost 5 bases and the V segment lost 9 bases, leaving 12 bases of the junction unmatched. Germline CDR1 reads KGHDR; CDR2 reads SFDVKD. The CDR3 has 16 amino acids.

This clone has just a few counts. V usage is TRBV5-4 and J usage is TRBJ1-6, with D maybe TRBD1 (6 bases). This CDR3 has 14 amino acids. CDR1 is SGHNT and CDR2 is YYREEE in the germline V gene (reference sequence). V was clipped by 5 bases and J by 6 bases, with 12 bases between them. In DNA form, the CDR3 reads TGTGCCAGCAGTCCAGGACAGCCTAATTCACCCCTCCACTTT. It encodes CASSPGQPNSPLHF.

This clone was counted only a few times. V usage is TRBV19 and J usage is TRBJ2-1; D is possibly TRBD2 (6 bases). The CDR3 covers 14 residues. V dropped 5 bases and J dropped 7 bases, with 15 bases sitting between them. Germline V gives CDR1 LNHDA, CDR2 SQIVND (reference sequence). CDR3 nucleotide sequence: TGTGCCAGTAGTGGGGGGTACACCCGGAATGAGCAGTTCTTC. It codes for CASSGGYTRNEQFF. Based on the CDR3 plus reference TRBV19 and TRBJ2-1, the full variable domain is DGGITQSPKYLFRKEGQNVTLSCEQNLNHDAMYWYRQDPGQGLRLIYYSQIVNDFQKGDIAEGYSVSREKKESFPLTVTSAQKNPTAFYLCASSGGYTRNEQFFGPGTRLTVL.

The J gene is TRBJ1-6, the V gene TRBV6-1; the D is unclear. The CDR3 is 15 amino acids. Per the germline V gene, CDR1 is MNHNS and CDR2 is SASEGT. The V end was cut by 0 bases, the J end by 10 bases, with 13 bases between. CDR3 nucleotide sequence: TGTGCCAGCAGTGAAGCGGCAGGTGGTAGATCACCCCTCCACTTT. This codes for CASSEAAGGRSPLHF.

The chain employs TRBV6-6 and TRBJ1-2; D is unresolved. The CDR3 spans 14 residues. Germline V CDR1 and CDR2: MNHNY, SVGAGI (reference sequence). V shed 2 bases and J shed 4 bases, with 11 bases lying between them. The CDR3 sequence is CASSYPQDLYGYTF. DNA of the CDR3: TGTGCCAGCAGTTACCCCCAGGATCTCTATGGCTACACCTTC.

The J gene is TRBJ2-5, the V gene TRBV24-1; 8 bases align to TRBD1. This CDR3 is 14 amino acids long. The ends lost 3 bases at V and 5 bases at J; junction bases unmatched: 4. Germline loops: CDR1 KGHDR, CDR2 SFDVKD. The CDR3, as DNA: TGTGCCACCAGTGATCCCCGGACAGGGGAGACCCAGTACTTC. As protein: CATSDPRTGETQYF.

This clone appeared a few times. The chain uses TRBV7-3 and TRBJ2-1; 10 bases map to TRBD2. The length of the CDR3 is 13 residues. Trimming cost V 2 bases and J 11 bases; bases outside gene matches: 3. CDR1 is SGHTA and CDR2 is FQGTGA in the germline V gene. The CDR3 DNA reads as TGTGCCAGCAGCTTAGAGCGGGGGGGCCAGCAGTTCTTC. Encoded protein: CASSLERGGQQFF.

The CDR3 coding sequence is TGTGCCAGCTCACCACTCGGGACAGGGGATGTCTACACCTTC. Its translation is CASSPLGTGDVYTF. V and J are TRBV18 and TRBJ1-2; TRBD1 aligns across 10 bases. Germline CDR1 and CDR2: KGHSH and LQKENI. With V trimmed by 1 base and J by 10 bases, 6 bases remained unmatched. The CDR3 contains 14 residues.

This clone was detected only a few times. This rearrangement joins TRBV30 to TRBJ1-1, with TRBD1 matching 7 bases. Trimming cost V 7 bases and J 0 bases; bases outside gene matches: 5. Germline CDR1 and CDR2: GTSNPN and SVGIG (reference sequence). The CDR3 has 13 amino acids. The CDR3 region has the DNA TGTGCCTTCTCGGACAGGATGAACACTGAAGCTTTCTTT. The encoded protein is CAFSDRMNTEAFF.

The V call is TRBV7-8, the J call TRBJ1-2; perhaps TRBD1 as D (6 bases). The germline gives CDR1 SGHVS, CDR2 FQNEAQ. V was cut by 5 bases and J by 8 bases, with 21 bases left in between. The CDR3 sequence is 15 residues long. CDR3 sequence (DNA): TGTGCCAGCAGCCTGGGCGTCGACAGGAAAGGAGGCTACACCTTC. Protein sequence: CASSLGVDRKGGYTF.

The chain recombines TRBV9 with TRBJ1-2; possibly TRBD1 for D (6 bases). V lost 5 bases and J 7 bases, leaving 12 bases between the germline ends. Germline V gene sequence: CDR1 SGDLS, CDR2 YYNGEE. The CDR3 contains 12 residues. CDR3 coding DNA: TGTGCCAGCAGGGGACAAGGAGGTGGCTACACCTTC. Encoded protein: CASRGQGGGYTF.